Shown below are 9 T cell receptor beta chains from a single sample sequenced in a study of blood T cell repertoires in COVID-19. Clones were read by immunoSEQ multiplex PCR, and TCRdb kept only the in-frame ones, dropping some. The table lists about 490,000 clones, approximately 83% of them singletons, with roughly 3.1% in the top ten. Sequencing was performed on peripheral blood. These receptors were collected from a human donor in a cohort sampled during active COVID-19.

The chain is built from TRBV3-1 (or the pseudogene TRBV3-2) and TRBJ1-1, with 9 bases aligning to TRBD1. After removal of 5 bases from V and 7 bases from J, the junction contained 8 bases not matched to a gene. Looked up from germline, CDR1 is LGHDT and CDR2 is YNNKEL (reference sequence). The CDR3 has 14 amino acids. CDR3 amino acids: CASSSRQGVGEAFF. The CDR3 nucleotides are TGTGCCAGCAGCTCTCGACAGGGGGTAGGTGAAGCTTTCTTT.

This clone was seen only once. The J gene is TRBJ2-3, the V gene TRBV7-2; the match to TRBD2 covers 14 bases. Germline CDR1 reads SGHTA; CDR2 reads FQGNSA. Trimming cost V 2 bases and J 5 bases; bases outside gene matches: 9. This CDR3 is built from 18 residues. DNA for the CDR3: TGTGCCAGCAGCTTACTCTCGACTAGCGGGAGGGCCTTAGATACGCAGTATTTT. This encodes CASSLLSTSGRALDTQYF.

On this clone: Other DNA sequences within the sample encode an identical CDR3. This chain connects TRBV6-5 to TRBJ2-7; 8 positions match TRBD1. This CDR3 contains 16 residues. Germline trimming cut 0 bases from V and 0 bases from J; bases unmatched to any gene: 4. Germline V gene data show CDR1 as MNHEY and CDR2 as SVGAGI. Here the CDR3 DNA reads TGTGCCAGCAGTTACTCACGACAGGGGAGCTCCTACGAGCAGTACTTC. Residues: CASSYSRQGSSYEQYF.

This chain uses TRBV7-2 with TRBJ1-2; D remains unclear. V lost 4 bases and J lost 8, with 17 bases in between. Per germline, CDR1 SGHTA and CDR2 FQGNSA. This CDR3 comprises 14 residues. CDR3 sequence: CASSSPTGIRGYTF. CDR3 DNA sequence: TGTGCCAGCAGCTCACCGACGGGTATACGAGGCTACACCTTC. The full variable domain, with the rest looked up from reference TRBV7-2 and TRBJ1-2, is GAGVSQSPSNKVTEKGKDVELRCDPISGHTALYWYRQSLGQGLEFLIYFQGNSAPDKSGLPSDRFSAERTGGSVSTLTIQRTQQEDSAVYLCASSSPTGIRGYTFGSGTRLTVV.

The V and J genes are TRBV6-6 and TRBJ2-7, with 14 bases lining up with TRBD2. The CDR3 is made up of 15 amino acids. Per germline, CDR1 MNHNY and CDR2 SVGAGI (reference sequence). V dropped 5 bases and J dropped 2; count of bases not matched to a gene: 2. The CDR3 loop reads CASSGTSGSTYEQYF. CDR3 in DNA: TGTGCCAGCAGTGGGACTAGCGGGAGTACCTACGAGCAGTACTTC.

This clone was seen only a few times. The gene calls are TRBV6-5 and TRBJ1-5, with D uncertain. Germline V gene data show CDR1 as MNHEY and CDR2 as SVGAGI. The length of the CDR3 is 13 residues. Trimming cost V 2 bases and J 4 bases, with 6 bases left between them. The CDR3 sequence is CASSYGRNQPQHF. In DNA, the CDR3 is TGTGCCAGCAGTTACGGCCGAAATCAGCCCCAGCATTTT.

The chain recombines TRBV6-5 with TRBJ2-1; TRBD1 agrees at 9 bases. This CDR3 region has 15 residues. V lost 6 bases to trimming and J lost 7 bases; unmatched junction nucleotides: 10. The germline CDR1 and CDR2 sequences are MNHEY and SVGAGI. The CDR3 DNA follows: TGTGCCAGCAGCCTGGGGGGGACAGGGAAAAATGAGCAGTTCTTC. Translated, it gives CASSLGGTGKNEQFF.

The chain joins TRBV29-1 to TRBJ1-2; D remains ambiguous. Trimming removed 6 bases from V and 1 base from J, with 6 bases in between. The CDR3 is made up of 11 amino acids. Germline CDR1 reads SQVTM; CDR2 reads ANQGSEA. The CDR3 is CSVNSNYGYTF. The CDR3 bases are TGCAGCGTAAACAGTAACTATGGCTACACCTTC.

The CDR3 protein is CASSHPMRWRESTGNEQFF. The CDR3 DNA sequence: TGTGCCAGCAGCCACCCCATGCGTTGGCGGGAGTCGACCGGGAATGAGCAGTTCTTC. J is TRBJ2-1 and V is TRBV9, with 7 bases fitting TRBD2. This CDR3 has 19 residues. Germline CDR1 SGDLS, CDR2 YYNGEE. V lost 4 bases, J lost 7 bases, and 23 bases stayed unmatched. Combining the CDR3 with reference TRBV9 and TRBJ2-1 gives the whole variable domain DSGVTQTPKHLITATGQRVTLRCSPRSGDLSVYWYQQSLDQGLQFLIQYYNGEERAKGNILERFSAQQFPDLHSELNLSSLELGDSALYFCASSHPMRWRESTGNEQFFGPGTRLTVL.